This TCR beta chain was captured in a study of shared clonotypes between healthy human individuals. Study observations and caveats: Tissues were not sampled, only blood, and their repertoires likely differ. Clonotypes not shared had lower generation probabilities than those common to all four donors. Generally, naive subsets came out with larger estimated richness than memory subsets.

The CDR3 has 15 residues. Per the germline V gene, CDR1 is MDHEN and CDR2 is SYDVKM. V gave up 6 bases and J gave up 7 bases, with 19 bases separating them. Naive CD8 cells were CD45RO-negative, positively selected for CCR7, excluding terminally differentiated effector memory CD45RA+ cells. The donors were all Caucasian adults (living in Nashville, Tennessee). As to this clone: Its antigen is still unknown.

Only in-frame clones appear in the TCRdb table, and some are missing; sequencing was by immunoSEQ multiplex PCR. The table shows over 2,000,000 clones, with 85% to 95% occurring only once. The receptor's source is a man aged 18-30 years in good health. Some clones in this sample may be carry-over from other donors' samples. The source material was naive CD8+ T cells from PBMCs. The chain couples TRBV28 to TRBJ2-1; possibly TRBD2 for D (6 bases). The CDR3 DNA follows: TGTGCCAGCAGACCTACATGGCGGAGGGGAAATGAGCAGTTCTTC. Amino acid sequence: CASRPTWRRGNEQFF.